This TCR beta chain was profiled in a study of circulating and synovial CD4+ cells in juvenile arthritis. General study results and limits: These blood cells shared more CDR3 sequences with synovium than bulk blood.

As regards this clone: The antigen is undetermined.

The table came from immunoSEQ multiplex PCR; TCRdb's copy has only in-frame clones and leaves some out. The sample shows 39,000 or so clones, 94% of them seen only once. The CDR3 spans 15 residues. In germline, CDR1 is MNHNS, CDR2 SASEGT. V shed 6 bases, J shed 4 bases, and the junction held 9 bases outside the gene matches. The chain combines TRBV6-1 with TRBJ1-3; 7 bases are shared with TRBD1. The sequenced material came from CD4+ T cells from blood. The TCR originated in a human donor with juvenile idiopathic arthritis. The CDR3 loop reads CASRNQGVRGNTIYF. For the CDR3, the DNA is TGTGCCAGCAGGAACCAGGGGGTACGAGGAAACACCATATATTTT.